This TCR beta chain was recovered during a study of PD-1 blockade in classical Hodgkin lymphoma. This clone came up once. Unmatched junction bases numbered 6, after V lost 6 bases and J lost 4 bases. Germline assignment: CDR1 SGHTA and CDR2 FQGNSA. This CDR3 is built from 15 residues. The repertoire was sequenced with immunoSEQ multiplex PCR; TCRdb's copy has only in-frame clones and lacks some. Of about 47,000 clones listed, more than 75% are singletons. Regarding time point: cycle 4 day 1 (C4D1), after 6 weeks of nivolumab. Every patient had relapsed following autologous stem cell transplantation, and cohorts differed in brentuximab vedotin exposure.

V gene TRBV7-2 combines with J gene TRBJ2-1, with TRBD1 identical over 10 bases. The clonotype comes from a human donor with classical Hodgkin lymphoma. The source material was peripheral blood mononuclear cells (PBMCs), sampled before the fourth cycle of nivolumab. The CDR3 coding sequence is TGTGCCAGCAGGGGACAGGGGCTACTTTACAATGAGCAGTTCTTC. It yields the protein CASRGQGLLYNEQFF. Full variable domain (missing parts from reference TRBV7-2 and TRBJ2-1): GAGVSQSPSNKVTEKGKDVELRCDPISGHTALYWYRQSLGQGLEFLIYFQGNSAPDKSGLPSDRFSAERTGGSVSTLTIQRTQQEDSAVYLCASRGQGLLYNEQFFGPGTRLTVL.